These 28 T cell receptor beta chains share one sample of origin, sequenced in a study of blood T cell repertoires in COVID-19. Sequencing was performed with immunoSEQ multiplex PCR; in TCRdb, only in-frame clones are kept and a portion is missing. The repertoire holds about 91,000 clones, with approximately 77% as singletons. The specimen sequenced was peripheral blood. Receptors originate from a woman older than 75 with acute or convalescent COVID-19.

The CDR3 DNA sequence: TGTGCCAGCAGCCCGCCGGGATCAGGGGGGAGGAATGGCTACACCTTC. Translated, it gives CASSPPGSGGRNGYTF. The chain carries TRBV3-1 (or the pseudogene TRBV3-2) and TRBJ1-2, with 7 positions matching TRBD1. This CDR3 spans 16 amino acids. Germline values: CDR1 LGHDT, CDR2 YNNKEL (reference sequence). Losses at the gene ends were 4 bases for V and 6 bases for J; bases not matched to a gene: 14.

The rearrangement joins TRBV19 to TRBJ2-1; TRBD2 matches at 10 bases. Germline-derived CDR1 and CDR2 are LNHDA and SQIVND (reference sequence). The CDR3 totals 16 residues. J gave up 3 bases and V 5 bases, and 7 bases lay outside the gene matches. The CDR3 nucleotides read TGTGCCAGTAGTCCCCGGACTAGCGGATTCTACAATGAGCAGTTCTTC. The encoded protein is CASSPRTSGFYNEQFF.

The chain has TRBV10-3 and TRBJ1-3; tentative D call: TRBD1 (5 bases). CDR1 and CDR2 (germline): ENHRY, SYGVKD. The CDR3 has 14 residues. V was shortened by 5 bases and J by 0 bases, with 8 bases between the two germline ends. In nucleotides, the CDR3 is TGTGCCATCAGTTACGACAGCTCTGGAAACACCATATATTTT. Translation gives CAISYDSSGNTIYF.

The chain joins TRBV18 to TRBJ1-1, with a possible D match to TRBD1 (5 bases). Germline CDR1 and CDR2: KGHSH and LQKENI. V was pared by 4 bases and J by 5 bases, with 11 bases between. The length of the CDR3 is 13 residues. In nucleotides, the CDR3 is TGTGCCAGCTCACTATCGGGGGGAACTGAAGCTTTCTTT. Translation: CASSLSGGTEAFF.

The chain combines TRBV16 with TRBJ1-5; D gene unclear. The V gene's germline CDR1 is KGHSY and CDR2 FQNENV. V lost 2 bases, J lost 0 bases, and 8 bases lay in between. The CDR3 length is 15 residues. The CDR3 DNA follows: TGTGCCAGCAGCCAAGGGCAGAATAGCAATCAGCCCCAGCATTTT. Amino acids: CASSQGQNSNQPQHF.

V gene TRBV3-1 (or the pseudogene TRBV3-2) combines with J gene TRBJ2-5; 7 bases map to TRBD1. This CDR3 has 13 residues. Germline V lookup: CDR1 LGHDT, CDR2 YNNKEL (reference sequence). V was pared by 8 bases and J by 5 bases, with 8 bases of the junction left unmatched. The CDR3 sequence: CASGLTGLETQYF. The CDR3 DNA reads as TGTGCCAGCGGACTGACAGGGTTGGAGACCCAGTACTTC.

J is TRBJ1-1 and V is TRBV11-2; a weak D match, TRBD1 (6 bases). CDR1 is SGHAT, CDR2 FQNNGV, per germline. V was trimmed by 5 bases and J by 4 bases, leaving 14 bases between them. CDR3 length: 14 amino acids. The CDR3 bases are TGTGCCAGCAGCCCTCAGGGGCCCCTCACTGAAGCTTTCTTT. Translated: CASSPQGPLTEAFF.

The chain uses TRBV12-3 or TRBV12-4 and TRBJ1-1, with D perhaps matching TRBD1 (5 bases). The CDR3 loop spans 13 amino acids. Trimming took off 5 bases at V and 5 bases at J, with 12 bases between the two ends. This CDR3 reads CASSQFQGTEAFF. CDR3 nucleotides: TGTGCCAGCAGTCAATTTCAGGGAACTGAAGCTTTCTTT.

The rearrangement links TRBV7-8 to TRBJ2-1; a weak D match, TRBD1 (5 bases). The CDR3 is 15 residues long. Germline V gives CDR1 SGHVS, CDR2 FQNEAQ. V lost 5 bases to trimming and J lost 3 bases, with 14 bases between them. The CDR3 is CASSTRQTLYNEQFF. The CDR3 DNA reads TGTGCCAGCAGCACCCGACAGACCCTCTACAATGAGCAGTTCTTC.

The V gene is TRBV10-3, the J gene TRBJ2-7; TRBD2 might be the D (6 bases). CDR3 length: 13 residues. Per the germline V gene, CDR1 is ENHRY and CDR2 is SYGVKD. V lost 6 bases to trimming and J lost 6 bases, with 15 bases between them. The CDR3 nucleotides read TGTGCCATCAGGGGCGGGACGGACGGCGAGCAGTACTTC. Translating it yields CAIRGGTDGEQYF.

The chain couples TRBV18 to TRBJ1-2, with a possible D match to TRBD1 (6 bases). CDR3 size: 14 residues. Germline V lookup: CDR1 KGHSH, CDR2 LQKENI. V was trimmed by 3 bases and J by 3 bases, leaving 11 bases between them. In DNA form, the CDR3 reads TGTGCCAGCTCACCCCCTGCAGGGGACTATGGCTACACCTTC. The encoded protein is CASSPPAGDYGYTF.

Of note for this clone: This clone may be a read error of a much larger clone one base away. Other DNA sequences within the sample encode an identical CDR3. This chain uses TRBV4-1 with TRBJ2-1, with 11 bases that match TRBD2. Per germline, CDR1 MGHRA and CDR2 YSYEKL. V was pared by 6 bases and J by 0 bases, with 10 bases of the junction left unmatched. The CDR3 has 18 residues. The CDR3 spells CASSQEHSGRASYNEQFF. CDR3 DNA: TGCGCCAGCAGTCAGGAACATAGCGGGAGGGCCTCCTACAATGAGCAGTTCTTC.

The gene calls are TRBV29-1 and TRBJ1-2, with D perhaps TRBD1 (6 bases). The V gene lost 5 bases and the J gene lost 8 bases, with 15 bases spanning the gap. CDR1 is SQVTM, CDR2 ANQGSEA, per germline. The CDR3 runs 12 residues. In DNA form, the CDR3 reads TGCAGCGTTTTGGCAGGGGATATCGGCTACACCTTC. Amino acid sequence: CSVLAGDIGYTF.

DNA for the CDR3: TGTGCCTGGAGTGTTTCAGGGGGTAGGGATTCACCCCTCCACTTT. Translating it yields CAWSVSGGRDSPLHF. This chain joins TRBV30 and TRBJ1-6; 7 bases are shared with TRBD1. CDR3 length: 15 residues. V shed 0 bases, J shed 8 bases, and the junction held 7 bases outside the gene matches. Germline V gene lookup returns CDR1 GTSNPN and CDR2 SVGIG (reference sequence).

This chain uses TRBV7-9 with TRBJ2-2; 13 bases agree with TRBD2. The junction had 4 bases not matched to a gene; V was cut back by 6 bases and J by 0 bases. This CDR3 comprises 17 residues. CDR1 is SEHNR, CDR2 FQNEAQ, per germline (reference sequence). The CDR3 bases are TGTGCCAGCAGGGATGGACTAGCGGGAGCGAACACCGGGGAGCTGTTTTTT. Encoded protein: CASRDGLAGANTGELFF.

The chain recombines TRBV5-8 with TRBJ2-1; D unclear. Germline loops: CDR1 SGHTS, CDR2 YDEGEE. V dropped 0 bases and J dropped 2 bases, with 6 bases sitting between them. The CDR3 length is 14 residues. Written as DNA, the CDR3 is TGTGCCAGCAGCTTGGGACAAGCCTACAATGAGCAGTTCTTC. Translating gives CASSLGQAYNEQFF.

V is TRBV27 and J is TRBJ1-4; 7 bases fit TRBD1. Germline V gene lookup returns CDR1 MNHEY and CDR2 SMNVEV (reference sequence). J gave up 5 bases and V 1 base, and 4 bases lay outside the gene matches. CDR3 length: 15 residues. The CDR3 sequence is CASSLWAGGNEKLFF. DNA for the CDR3: TGTGCCAGCAGTTTATGGGCAGGGGGAAATGAAAAACTGTTTTTT.

The chain employs TRBV27 and TRBJ1-4; 7 nucleotides match TRBD1. CDR1 MNHEY and CDR2 SMNVEV come from the germline V gene (reference sequence). The CDR3 has 15 residues. The trim removed 8 bases at V and 4 bases at J, leaving 10 bases unmatched. The CDR3 DNA reads TGTGCCAGCGCTCCGAAGGGGGCCAATAATGAAAAACTGTTTTTT. It is translated as CASAPKGANNEKLFF.

This sequence joins TRBV3-1 (or the pseudogene TRBV3-2) and TRBJ1-2; 8 bases match TRBD1. The J segment lost 4 bases and the V segment lost 3 bases, leaving 10 bases of the junction unmatched. The length of the CDR3 is 16 residues. Per the germline V gene, CDR1 is LGHDT and CDR2 is YNNKEL (reference sequence). The CDR3 bases are TGTGCCAGCAGCCATCCGGACAGGGTAACCTTCTATGGCTACACCTTC. This encodes CASSHPDRVTFYGYTF.

This clone was observed a few times. The chain recombines TRBV19 with TRBJ2-7, with TRBD2 matching 12 bases. This CDR3 has 15 amino acids. V gave up 6 bases and J gave up 2 bases; unmatched junction bases: 5. Germline CDR1 reads LNHDA; CDR2 reads SQIVND (reference sequence). CDR3 amino acids: CASRNRLAGAYEQYF. The CDR3 DNA sequence: TGTGCCAGTAGAAACAGACTAGCGGGGGCCTACGAGCAGTACTTC.

The genes are TRBV6-2 or TRBV6-3 and TRBJ1-2; D gene uncertain. The CDR3 sequence is 13 residues long. Germline V gene sequence: CDR1 MNHEY, CDR2 SVGEGT. The V gene lost 6 bases and the J gene lost 4 bases, with 12 bases spanning the gap. CDR3 loop: CASSHAGSYGYTF. CDR3 nucleotide sequence: TGTGCCAGCAGCCACGCGGGAAGCTATGGCTACACCTTC.

This clone has more than one count but fewer than ten. The chain carries TRBV5-4 and TRBJ2-7; TRBD1 matches 8 bases. The CDR3 is 14 residues long. Germline V gene sequence: CDR1 SGHNT, CDR2 YYREEE (reference sequence). Unmatched junction bases numbered 4, after V lost 0 bases and J lost 5 bases. The DNA for the CDR3 is TGTGCCAGCAGCTTGGACAGGGGGATCGACGAGCAGTACTTC. Its translation is CASSLDRGIDEQYF.

This clone was counted a few times. The sample holds other DNA sequences that translate to the same CDR3. The V call is TRBV5-1, the J call TRBJ1-4, with a weak D call TRBD1 (5 bases). Germline CDR1 and CDR2: SGHRS and YFSETQ. V was shortened by 2 bases and J by 0 bases, with 8 bases between the two germline ends. This CDR3 spans 15 amino acids. The CDR3 sequence: CASSLGEATNEKLFF. Here the CDR3 DNA reads TGCGCCAGCAGCTTAGGGGAAGCAACTAATGAAAAACTGTTTTTT. The full variable domain, with the rest looked up from reference TRBV5-1 and TRBJ1-4, is KAGVTQTPRYLIKTRGQQVTLSCSPISGHRSVSWYQQTPGQGLQFLFEYFSETQRNKGNFPGRFSGRQFSNSRSEMNVSTLELGDSALYLCASSLGEATNEKLFFGSGTQLSVL.

The V call is TRBV10-3, the J call TRBJ2-7; 8 nucleotides line up with TRBD1. The V and J ends lost 10 bases and 0 bases, in that order; junction bases with no gene match: 5. Germline lookup yields CDR1 ENHRY and CDR2 SYGVKD. The CDR3 is made up of 13 amino acids. CDR3 protein: CATLDRDSYEQYF. Written as DNA, the CDR3 is TGTGCCACCCTGGACAGGGACTCCTACGAGCAGTACTTC.

The chain employs TRBV3-1 (or the pseudogene TRBV3-2) and TRBJ2-1; no reliable D call. Germline CDR1 is LGHDT and CDR2 is YNNKEL (reference sequence). V was trimmed by 2 bases and J by 9 bases, leaving 8 bases between them. The CDR3 consists of 12 residues. The CDR3 bases are TGTGCCAGCAGCCAAACGGGTACTGAGCAGTTCTTC. Amino acid sequence: CASSQTGTEQFF.

This chain links TRBV7-2 with TRBJ1-5, with D possibly being TRBD1 (6 bases). CDR1 SGHTA and CDR2 FQGNSA come from the germline V gene. The V gene lost 3 bases and the J gene lost 10 bases, with 16 bases spanning the gap. CDR3 length equals 14 residues. DNA of the CDR3: TGTGCCAGCAGCTTTTACTACAGGGAGAGTCCCCAGCATTTT. Translated, it gives CASSFYYRESPQHF.

This clone was counted a single time. The chain employs TRBV24-1 and TRBJ2-1; 9 nucleotides line up with TRBD1. With 2 bases clipped from V and 6 bases from J, the junction kept 4 bases outside the gene matches. The CDR3 totals 15 residues. Germline values: CDR1 KGHDR, CDR2 SFDVKD. The CDR3 bases are TGTGCCACCAGTGATTCCGGGACAGGGATCAATGAGCAGTTCTTC. Protein: CATSDSGTGINEQFF.

The chain links TRBV18 to TRBJ2-7; 12 nucleotides match TRBD2. The length of the CDR3 is 16 residues. Germline trimming cut 0 bases from V and 7 bases from J; bases unmatched to any gene: 7. CDR1 and CDR2 from the germline V gene are KGHSH and LQKENI. Here the CDR3 reads CASSPPGLAGIIEQYF. CDR3 nucleotides: TGTGCCAGCTCACCACCTGGACTAGCGGGGATTATAGAGCAGTACTTC.